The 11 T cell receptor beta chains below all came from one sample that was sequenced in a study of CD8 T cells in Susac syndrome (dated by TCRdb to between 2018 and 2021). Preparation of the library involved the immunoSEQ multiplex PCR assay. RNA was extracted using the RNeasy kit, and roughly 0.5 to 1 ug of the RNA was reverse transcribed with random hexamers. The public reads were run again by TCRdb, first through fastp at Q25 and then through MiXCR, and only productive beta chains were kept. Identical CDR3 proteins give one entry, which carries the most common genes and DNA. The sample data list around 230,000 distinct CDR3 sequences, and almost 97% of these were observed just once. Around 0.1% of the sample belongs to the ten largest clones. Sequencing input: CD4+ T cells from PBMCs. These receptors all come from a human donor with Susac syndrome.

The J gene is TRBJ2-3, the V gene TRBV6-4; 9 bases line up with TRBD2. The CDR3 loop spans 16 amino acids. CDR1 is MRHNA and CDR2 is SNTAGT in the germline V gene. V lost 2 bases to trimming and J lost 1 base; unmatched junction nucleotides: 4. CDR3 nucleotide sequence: TGTGCCAGCAGTGACCGCGCGGGAGGGGGCACAGATACGCAGTATTTT. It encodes CASSDRAGGGTDTQYF.

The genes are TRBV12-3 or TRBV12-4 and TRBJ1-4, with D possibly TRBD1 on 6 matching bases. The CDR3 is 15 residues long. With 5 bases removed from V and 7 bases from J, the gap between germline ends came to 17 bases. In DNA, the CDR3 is TGTGCCAGCAGTCGGGGGACAAGGGGGTTTGAAAAACTGTTTTTT. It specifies CASSRGTRGFEKLFF.

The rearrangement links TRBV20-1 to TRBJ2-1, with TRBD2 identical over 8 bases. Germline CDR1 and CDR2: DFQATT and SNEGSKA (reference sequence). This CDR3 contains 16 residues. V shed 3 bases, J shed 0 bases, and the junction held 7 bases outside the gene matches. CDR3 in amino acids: CSASKTSGGSYNEQFF. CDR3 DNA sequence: TGCAGTGCTAGCAAAACTAGCGGCGGCTCCTACAATGAGCAGTTCTTC.

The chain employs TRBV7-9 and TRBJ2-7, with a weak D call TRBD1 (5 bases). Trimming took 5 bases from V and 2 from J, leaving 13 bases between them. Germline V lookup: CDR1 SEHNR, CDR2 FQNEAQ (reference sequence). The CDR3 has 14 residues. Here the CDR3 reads CASSLTDTAYEQYF. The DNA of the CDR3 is TGTGCCAGCAGCCTAACGGACACCGCCTACGAGCAGTACTTC.

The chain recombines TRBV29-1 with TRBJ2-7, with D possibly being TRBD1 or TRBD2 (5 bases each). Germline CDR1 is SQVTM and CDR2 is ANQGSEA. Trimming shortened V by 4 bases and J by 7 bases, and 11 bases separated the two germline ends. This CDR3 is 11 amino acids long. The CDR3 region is CSVARGVEQYF. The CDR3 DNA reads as TGCAGCGTTGCCCGAGGGGTTGAGCAGTACTTC.

In DNA form, the CDR3 reads TGTGCCAGCAGCCGCGAGGGGAACACCGGGGAGCTGTTTTTT. This translates into CASSREGNTGELFF. The rearrangement joins TRBV11-3 to TRBJ2-2, with a tentative D call TRBD2 (5 bases). The ends were cut back, 5 bases at V and 1 base at J, with 8 bases in the middle. The CDR3 spans 14 residues. Germline V gene sequence: CDR1 SGHNT, CDR2 YENEEA.

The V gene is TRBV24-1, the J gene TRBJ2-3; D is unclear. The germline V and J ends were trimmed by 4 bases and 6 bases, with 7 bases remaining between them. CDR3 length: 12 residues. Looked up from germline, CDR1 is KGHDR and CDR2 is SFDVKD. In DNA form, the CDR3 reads TGTGCCACCAGTGACGGGTGGGATACGCAGTATTTT. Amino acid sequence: CATSDGWDTQYF.

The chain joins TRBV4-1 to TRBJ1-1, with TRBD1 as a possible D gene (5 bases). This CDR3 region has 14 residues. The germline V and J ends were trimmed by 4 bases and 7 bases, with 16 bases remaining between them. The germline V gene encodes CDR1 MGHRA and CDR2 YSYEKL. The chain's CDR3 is CASSPTPGSGEAFF. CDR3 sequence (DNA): TGCGCCAGCAGCCCCACCCCAGGGTCGGGTGAAGCTTTCTTT.

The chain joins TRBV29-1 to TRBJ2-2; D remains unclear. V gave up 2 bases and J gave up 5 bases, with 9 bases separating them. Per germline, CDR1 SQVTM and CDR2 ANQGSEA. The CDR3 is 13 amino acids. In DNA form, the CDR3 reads TGCAGCGTTGAAAGTGGGAAAACCGGGGAGCTGTTTTTT. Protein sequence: CSVESGKTGELFF.

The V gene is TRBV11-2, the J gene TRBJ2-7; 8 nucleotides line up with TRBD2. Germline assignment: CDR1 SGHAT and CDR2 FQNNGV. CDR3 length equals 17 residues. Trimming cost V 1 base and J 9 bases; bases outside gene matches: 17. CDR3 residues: CASSLVRRSGRQRGQYF. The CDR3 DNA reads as TGTGCCAGCAGCTTAGTAAGGCGGAGCGGGAGACAAAGGGGGCAGTACTTC.

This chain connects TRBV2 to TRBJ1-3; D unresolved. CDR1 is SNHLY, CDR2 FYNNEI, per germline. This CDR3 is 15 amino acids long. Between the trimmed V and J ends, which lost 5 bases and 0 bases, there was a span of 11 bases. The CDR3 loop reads CASSPQAVSGNTIYF. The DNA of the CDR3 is TGTGCCAGCAGTCCCCAGGCAGTCTCTGGAAACACCATATATTTT. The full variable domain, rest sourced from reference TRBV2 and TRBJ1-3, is EPEVTQTPSHQVTQMGQEVILRCVPISNHLYFYWYRQILGQKVEFLVSFYNNEISEKSEIFDDQFSVERPDGSNFTLKIRSTKLEDSAMYFCASSPQAVSGNTIYFGEGSWLTVV.